These T cell receptor beta chains were read from a single sample in a study of cytomegalovirus exposure and HLA in healthy donors. Sequencing was performed with immunoSEQ multiplex PCR; in TCRdb, only in-frame clones are kept and a portion is missing. This sample's table has 200,000 to 250,000 clones. The sequenced sample was PBMCs. These receptors all stem from a woman aged 30 to 39 in good health and CMV-seropositive. CDR3s include the opening cysteine and the closing phenylalanine or tryptophan. Fields, in order: J gene, D gene, V gene, CDR3 protein, CDR3 DNA. The D gene is left open where the match is weak.

J gene: TRBJ2-4
D gene: TRBD1
V gene: TRBV5-4
CDR3 protein: CASSLEGQGRIQYF
CDR3 DNA: TGTGCCAGCAGCTTGGAGGGACAGGGACGCATTCAGTACTTC

J gene: TRBJ2-3
D gene: .
V gene: TRBV9
CDR3 protein: CASSSRPGQWTDTQYF
CDR3 DNA: TGTGCCAGCAGCTCGCGACCGGGACAATGGACAGATACGCAGTATTTT

J gene: TRBJ2-7
D gene: .
V gene: TRBV7-2
CDR3 protein: CASRISSGGTYEQYF
CDR3 DNA: TGTGCCAGCAGGATCTCCTCCGGGGGTACCTACGAGCAGTACTTC

J gene: TRBJ2-5
D gene: .
V gene: TRBV10-1
CDR3 protein: CASSDHRGGQETQYF
CDR3 DNA: TGCGCCAGCAGTGACCACAGGGGGGGTCAAGAGACCCAGTACTTC

J gene: TRBJ2-6
D gene: .
V gene: TRBV6-5
CDR3 protein: CASSYAGFSGANVLTF
CDR3 DNA: TGTGCCAGCAGTTACGCAGGATTTTCTGGGGCCAACGTCCTGACTTTC

J gene: TRBJ2-1
D gene: TRBD2
V gene: TRBV5-1
CDR3 protein: CASSLASGRYYNEQFF
CDR3 DNA: TGCGCCAGCAGCTTGGCCAGCGGGAGGTACTACAATGAGCAGTTCTTC

J gene: TRBJ2-1
D gene: TRBD2
V gene: TRBV4-2
CDR3 protein: CASRATSASSSYNEQFF
CDR3 DNA: TGTGCCAGCAGAGCTACTAGCGCTTCGAGCTCCTACAATGAGCAGTTCTTC

J gene: TRBJ1-5
D gene: .
V gene: TRBV7-9
CDR3 protein: CASSDFGGGSSQPQHF
CDR3 DNA: TGTGCCAGCAGCGATTTCGGGGGGGGGTCGAGTCAGCCCCAGCATTTT

J gene: TRBJ2-2
D gene: .
V gene: TRBV30
CDR3 protein: CAWGKGAKANTGELFF
CDR3 DNA: TGTGCCTGGGGTAAAGGGGCAAAGGCGAACACCGGGGAGCTGTTTTTT

J gene: TRBJ2-3
D gene: .
V gene: TRBV5-4
CDR3 protein: CASSWAKGVADTQYF
CDR3 DNA: TGTGCCAGCAGCTGGGCTAAGGGGGTGGCAGATACGCAGTATTTT

J gene: TRBJ1-2
D gene: .
V gene: TRBV5-5
CDR3 protein: CASIQRERSSYTF
CDR3 DNA: TGTGCCAGCATCCAACGTGAGCGATCTAGCTACACCTTC

J gene: TRBJ1-4
D gene: .
V gene: TRBV7-2
CDR3 protein: CASSLIGRTATNEKLFF
CDR3 DNA: TGTGCCAGCAGCTTAATAGGGAGGACCGCAACTAATGAAAAACTGTTTTTT

J gene: TRBJ1-2
D gene: .
V gene: TRBV5-1
CDR3 protein: CASSLVGRGYGYTF
CDR3 DNA: TGCGCCAGCAGCTTGGTGGGACGGGGGTATGGCTACACCTTC

J gene: TRBJ1-2
D gene: .
V gene: TRBV28
CDR3 protein: CASSATGTYGYTF
CDR3 DNA: TGTGCCAGCAGTGCCACAGGGACCTATGGCTACACCTTC

J gene: TRBJ1-1
D gene: .
V gene: TRBV4-1
CDR3 protein: CASSQDVWANTEAFF
CDR3 DNA: TGCGCCAGCAGCCAAGACGTTTGGGCAAACACTGAAGCTTTCTTT

J gene: TRBJ1-4
D gene: .
V gene: TRBV6-5
CDR3 protein: CASSQPGLDEKLFF
CDR3 DNA: TGTGCCAGCAGCCAGCCAGGGCTCGATGAAAAACTGTTTTTT

J gene: TRBJ2-1
D gene: .
V gene: TRBV7-9
CDR3 protein: CASSRSDRYNEQFF
CDR3 DNA: TGTGCCAGCAGCCGTAGCGACAGGTACAATGAGCAGTTCTTC

J gene: TRBJ1-4
D gene: .
V gene: TRBV18
CDR3 protein: CASSPDRDIPEKLFF
CDR3 DNA: TGTGCCAGCTCACCAGACCGGGACATTCCTGAAAAACTGTTTTTT

J gene: TRBJ1-1
D gene: .
V gene: TRBV19
CDR3 protein: CASSEDRDTEAFF
CDR3 DNA: TGTGCCAGTAGTGAAGACAGAGACACTGAAGCTTTCTTT

J gene: TRBJ1-3
D gene: TRBD1
V gene: TRBV6-5
CDR3 protein: CATRTGVNTIYF
CDR3 DNA: TGTGCCACCAGGACAGGGGTAAACACCATATATTTT

J gene: TRBJ2-1
D gene: .
V gene: TRBV28
CDR3 protein: CASSWPGQSYNEQFF
CDR3 DNA: TGTGCCAGCAGTTGGCCAGGACAGTCCTACAATGAGCAGTTCTTC

J gene: TRBJ1-2
D gene: .
V gene: TRBV7-9
CDR3 protein: CASGQGSPRVYGYTF
CDR3 DNA: TGTGCCAGCGGGCAGGGCTCACCCCGCGTCTATGGCTACACCTTC

J gene: TRBJ2-1
D gene: TRBD2
V gene: TRBV9
CDR3 protein: CASQPGLAGALNNEQFF
CDR3 DNA: TGTGCCAGCCAACCGGGACTAGCGGGGGCCTTGAACAATGAGCAGTTCTTC

J gene: TRBJ1-1
D gene: TRBD1
V gene: TRBV5-4
CDR3 protein: CASSSGGTEAFF
CDR3 DNA: TGTGCCAGCAGTTCAGGGGGAACTGAAGCTTTCTTT

J gene: TRBJ2-1
D gene: TRBD2
V gene: TRBV7-6
CDR3 protein: CASSLGTPKQLAGIEQFF
CDR3 DNA: TGTGCCAGCAGCCTCGGGACCCCCAAACAACTAGCGGGTATTGAGCAGTTCTTC

J gene: TRBJ1-5
D gene: TRBD1
V gene: TRBV28
CDR3 protein: CASRPGQAVQPQHF
CDR3 DNA: TGTGCCAGCAGGCCGGGACAGGCGGTTCAGCCCCAGCATTTT

J gene: TRBJ2-5
D gene: .
V gene: TRBV10-3
CDR3 protein: CAISPGHQETQYF
CDR3 DNA: TGTGCCATCAGCCCGGGACATCAAGAGACCCAGTACTTC

J gene: TRBJ1-2
D gene: .
V gene: TRBV6-5
CDR3 protein: CASSHGGGQYRGYTF
CDR3 DNA: TGTGCCAGCAGCCACGGGGGGGGGCAATACCGTGGCTACACCTTC

J gene: TRBJ2-1
D gene: TRBD1
V gene: TRBV11-3
CDR3 protein: CASSLSQGIYNEQFF
CDR3 DNA: TGTGCCAGCAGCTTATCACAGGGGATCTACAATGAGCAGTTCTTC

J gene: TRBJ2-1
D gene: TRBD2
V gene: TRBV10-2
CDR3 protein: CASSPSGSTYNEQFF
CDR3 DNA: TGCGCCAGCAGCCCCAGCGGGAGTACCTACAATGAGCAGTTCTTC

J gene: TRBJ1-5
D gene: .
V gene: TRBV29-1
CDR3 protein: CSVGGPTGNQPQHF
CDR3 DNA: TGCAGCGTTGGGGGCCCCACCGGGAATCAGCCCCAGCATTTT

J gene: TRBJ2-5
D gene: TRBD2
V gene: TRBV4-2
CDR3 protein: CASSFGTSHGETQYF
CDR3 DNA: TGTGCCAGCAGCTTCGGGACTAGCCATGGAGAGACCCAGTACTTC

J gene: TRBJ1-3
D gene: .
V gene: TRBV19
CDR3 protein: CASSKTGNTIYF
CDR3 DNA: TGTGCCAGTAGTAAAACAGGAAACACCATATATTTT

J gene: TRBJ2-1
D gene: TRBD1
V gene: TRBV18
CDR3 protein: CASSLQQGASYNEQFF
CDR3 DNA: TGTGCCAGCTCACTACAACAGGGGGCGTCCTACAATGAGCAGTTCTTC

J gene: TRBJ2-7
D gene: TRBD2
V gene: TRBV28
CDR3 protein: CASSVGTSGLYEQYF
CDR3 DNA: TGTGCCAGCAGTGTGGGGACTAGCGGGCTCTACGAGCAGTACTTC

J gene: TRBJ2-1
D gene: TRBD1
V gene: TRBV28
CDR3 protein: CASSPSGTGGPYEQFF
CDR3 DNA: TGTGCCAGCAGTCCATCAGGGACAGGGGGTCCCTATGAGCAGTTCTTC

J gene: TRBJ1-1
D gene: TRBD1
V gene: TRBV5-1
CDR3 protein: CASSLGGPSLNTEAFF
CDR3 DNA: TGCGCCAGCAGCTTAGGGGGCCCCTCCTTGAACACTGAAGCTTTCTTT

J gene: TRBJ1-2
D gene: TRBD1
V gene: TRBV6-6
CDR3 protein: CASSTPLQGRHGYTF
CDR3 DNA: TGTGCCAGCAGCACGCCATTACAGGGGAGGCATGGCTACACCTTC

J gene: TRBJ2-7
D gene: TRBD2
V gene: TRBV6-5
CDR3 protein: CASSYSRGEEQYF
CDR3 DNA: TGTGCCAGCAGTTACTCGCGGGGGGAAGAGCAGTACTTC

J gene: TRBJ1-1
D gene: .
V gene: TRBV9
CDR3 protein: CASSVAEDTEAFF
CDR3 DNA: TGTGCCAGCAGCGTAGCGGAGGACACTGAAGCTTTCTTT

J gene: TRBJ1-1
D gene: .
V gene: TRBV5-4
CDR3 protein: CASSLIMNTEAFF
CDR3 DNA: TGTGCCAGCAGCTTAATAATGAACACTGAAGCTTTCTTT

J gene: TRBJ2-2
D gene: TRBD2
V gene: TRBV4-1
CDR3 protein: CASSQVGLGTGTGELFF
CDR3 DNA: TGCGCCAGCAGCCAAGTGGGACTAGGAACGGGCACCGGGGAGCTGTTTTTT

J gene: TRBJ1-1
D gene: .
V gene: TRBV29-1
CDR3 protein: CSGGQKLNTEAFF
CDR3 DNA: TGCAGCGGTGGACAGAAATTGAACACTGAAGCTTTCTTT

J gene: TRBJ1-1
D gene: .
V gene: TRBV6-1
CDR3 protein: CASSAQEYTEAFF
CDR3 DNA: TGTGCCAGCAGTGCTCAGGAATACACTGAAGCTTTCTTT

J gene: TRBJ1-5
D gene: .
V gene: TRBV5-1
CDR3 protein: CASSLGYSQPQHF
CDR3 DNA: TGCGCCAGCAGCTTGGGTTATTCTCAGCCCCAGCATTTT

J gene: TRBJ1-1
D gene: .
V gene: TRBV11-3
CDR3 protein: CASSLDQDNTEAFF
CDR3 DNA: TGTGCCAGCAGCTTAGATCAGGATAACACTGAAGCTTTCTTT

J gene: TRBJ2-7
D gene: .
V gene: TRBV6-5
CDR3 protein: CASTPRPGGEQYF
CDR3 DNA: TGTGCCAGCACCCCCCGCCCGGGTGGCGAGCAGTACTTC

J gene: TRBJ1-1
D gene: .
V gene: TRBV27
CDR3 protein: CASSPLVNTEAFF
CDR3 DNA: TGTGCCAGCAGCCCCCTTGTGAACACTGAAGCTTTCTTT

J gene: TRBJ1-1
D gene: .
V gene: TRBV28
CDR3 protein: CASSLPSWRSMNTEAFF
CDR3 DNA: TGTGCCAGCAGTTTACCATCTTGGAGATCGATGAACACTGAAGCTTTCTTT

J gene: TRBJ2-7
D gene: .
V gene: TRBV18
CDR3 protein: CASSATGHTYEQYF
CDR3 DNA: TGTGCCAGCTCAGCTACGGGACACACCTACGAGCAGTACTTC

J gene: TRBJ2-7
D gene: TRBD2
V gene: TRBV4-1
CDR3 protein: CASSQEAGGTYEQYF
CDR3 DNA: TGCGCCAGCAGCCAAGAGGCGGGGGGCACCTACGAGCAGTACTTC

J gene: TRBJ2-1
D gene: .
V gene: TRBV5-6
CDR3 protein: CASSLVGGAKQFF
CDR3 DNA: TGTGCCAGCAGCTTGGTAGGAGGGGCGAAGCAGTTCTTC

J gene: TRBJ1-2
D gene: .
V gene: TRBV20-1
CDR3 protein: CSALREGGYTF
CDR3 DNA: TGCAGTGCTCTCCGGGAGGGTGGCTACACCTTC